This T cell receptor (beta chain) was retrieved from a study of blood T cell repertoires in COVID-19. With V trimmed by 12 bases and J by 15 bases, 16 bases remained unmatched. This CDR3 is 13 amino acids long. The germline V gene encodes CDR1 KGHDR and CDR2 SFDVKD. The data were produced by immunoSEQ multiplex PCR, yet TCRdb's version contains in-frame clones alone and is incomplete. The repertoire consists of 200,000 or so clones, with 79% occurring once and the leading ten covering around 15%. This chain links TRBV24-1 with TRBJ2-1; 10 nucleotides align to TRBD2. Source material: peripheral blood. This TCR came from a man aged 55 to 70 with active or convalescent COVID-19. The CDR3 sequence is CAAGGLAGESAFF. CDR3 sequence (DNA): TGTGCCGCAGGGGGGCTAGCGGGAGAATCGGCGTTCTTC.